Reported below is one TCR beta chain. Its antigen has not been determined. It has no much larger one-base neighbor in the sample; base qualities were not kept. Library preparation was by PCR. TCRdb names Illumina HiSeq 4000 as the instrument used. Bulk TCR libraries were made following a previously described method, with the TCR primers given in Table S5. The Qiagen AllPrep DNA/RNA kit was used to purify total RNA. Before analysis, reads from multiple sequencing runs of the same library were pooled. Processing in the source paper ran as follows. Reads were retained only if an exact TCR constant sequence was present, and the retained reads were trimmed to 150 nt and grouped according to their 12-nt molecular barcodes. Within each barcode group, reads were sub-clustered at a 15% Levenshtein threshold, and quality-weighted consensus sequences were built per RNA molecule. Non-functional sequences were excluded, and lower-count sequences lying one edit away from another sequence were also excluded. Based on fitting two negative binomial distributions, any barcode sub-cluster with under 20% of the maximum read count was discarded. TCRdb trimmed the raw reads at Q25, called clones with MiXCR and kept productive beta chains. Duplicate CDR3 protein sequences are folded into a single record with the most common DNA and genes. The V and J calls reflect TCRdb's pipeline rather than the authors' work. Here the sample has approximately 550,000 distinct CDR3 sequences; about 20% occur a single time. 0.7% to 0.95% of the sample is taken by the ten largest.

These data belong to a study of molecular identifiers for immune sequencing clone quantification (dated by TCRdb to 2017 to 2018). Background on the whole study: For a replicate experiment, RNA from roughly 20,000 or 100,000 naive CD8 T cells was divided into five aliquots, and four of the five aliquots were sequenced. CD8 T cells were used in a methods study to benchmark molecular-identifier clustering-based TCR repertoire sequencing (MIDCIRS) and TCR RNA copy counting. Summary of the overall study and its limitations: Highly expanded clone sizes could be underestimated because identical TCR molecules may share a barcode. Modeling gave about three recovered TCR RNA copies per cell versus approximately 11 by digital PCR, implying about 30% capture efficiency. A single cell's worth of spiked-in Jurkat TCR RNA was reported detectable even among 750,000 to 1,000,000 naive CD8 T cells. The naive libraries included spiked-in Jurkat TCR RNA (10 copies' worth), and this Jurkat TCR RNA is not part of the donor repertoire. When barcode sub-clustering was left out, chimeric consensus sequences inflated TCR diversity, with chimeras reaching as high as 47%. Clones above 20 RNA copies held over 97% of molecules in CMV-specific effector cells but under 1% in naive cells.

Naive CD8 T cell libraries were made from 20,000 to 1,000,000 sorted cells using 10%, 30% or 50% of purified RNA. Naive CD8 T cells, defined as CD8+CD4-CCR7+CD45RA+, were FACS-sorted into RLT Plus buffer on a BD FACSAria II. To test detection sensitivity, Jurkat RNA equivalent to over 8 TCR copies was spiked into samples of about 19,000-1,000,000 naive CD8 T cells. CD8 T cells were enriched using RosetteSep CD8+ T Cell Enrichment Cocktail and Ficoll-Paque, and the enriched cells then underwent ACK red cell lysis. The germline V gene (reference sequence) specifies DFQATT as CDR1 and SNEGSKA as CDR2. Deletion took 6 bases off V and 2 bases off J, with a span of 20 bases between the germline ends. Taken from cysteine to phenylalanine, the CDR3 has 15 residues. Only the CDR3 DNA stays, 45 bases, in frame from base 1.

This receptor was obtained from a human donor in good health. Some libraries in this study had Jurkat cell RNA spiked in. Recombination joined TRBV20-1 with TRBJ2-7; matching of 6 bases hints at TRBD1 as the D gene. The specimen sequenced was naive CD8+ T cells from blood, with Jurkat cell RNA spiked in. What the cell subset or site label conveys for this sample: FACS-sorted CD8+CD4-CCR7+CD45RA+ naive T cells. DNA sequence: TGCAGTGCCCCCAGGGGAGCAGGGAAGGCCTACGAGCAGTACTTC. This yields the protein CSAPRGAGKAYEQYF.